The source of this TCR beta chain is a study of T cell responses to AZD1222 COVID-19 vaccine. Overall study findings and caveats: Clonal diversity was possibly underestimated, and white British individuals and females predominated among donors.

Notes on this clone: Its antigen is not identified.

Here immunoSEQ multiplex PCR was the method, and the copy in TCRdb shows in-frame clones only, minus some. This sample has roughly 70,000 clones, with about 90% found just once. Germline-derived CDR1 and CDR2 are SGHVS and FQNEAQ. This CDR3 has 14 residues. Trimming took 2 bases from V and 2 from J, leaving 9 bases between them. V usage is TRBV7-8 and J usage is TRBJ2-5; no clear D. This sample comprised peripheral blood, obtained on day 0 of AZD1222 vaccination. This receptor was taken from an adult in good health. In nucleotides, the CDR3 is TGTGCCAGCAGCTTATGGGCGGCTCAAGAGACCCAGTACTTC. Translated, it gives CASSLWAAQETQYF.